The sequence of this T cell receptor beta chain was determined in a study of blood T cell repertoires in COVID-19. CDR3 length equals 18 residues. Trimming took 1 base from V and 4 from J; bases not matched to a gene: 8. Germline CDR1 is LGHDT and CDR2 is YNNKEL (reference sequence). Profiling relied on immunoSEQ multiplex PCR, and the TCRdb table lists in-frame clones only, not all of them. This sample has roughly 100,000 clones, with 75% to 85% found just once. The specimen sequenced was peripheral blood. The rearrangement links TRBV3-1 (or the pseudogene TRBV3-2) to TRBJ2-3; TRBD2 agrees at 13 bases. The sequence came from a man aged 80 or over with COVID-19, enrolled during active disease. The CDR3 loop reads CASSQAGTSGGAPDTQYF. The DNA of the CDR3 is TGTGCCAGCAGCCAAGCGGGCACTAGCGGGGGGGCCCCAGATACGCAGTATTTT.